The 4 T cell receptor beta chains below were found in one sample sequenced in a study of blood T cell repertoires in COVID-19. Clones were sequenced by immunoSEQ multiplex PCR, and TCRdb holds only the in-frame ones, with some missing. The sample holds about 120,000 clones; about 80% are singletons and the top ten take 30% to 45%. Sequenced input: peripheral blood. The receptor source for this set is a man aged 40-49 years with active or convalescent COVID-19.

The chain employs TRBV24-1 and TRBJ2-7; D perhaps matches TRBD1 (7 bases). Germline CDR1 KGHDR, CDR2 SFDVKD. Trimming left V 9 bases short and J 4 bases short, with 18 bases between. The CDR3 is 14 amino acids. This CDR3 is CATRGTGDLYEQYF. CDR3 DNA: TGTGCCACCCGGGGAACAGGGGACTTGTACGAGCAGTACTTC.

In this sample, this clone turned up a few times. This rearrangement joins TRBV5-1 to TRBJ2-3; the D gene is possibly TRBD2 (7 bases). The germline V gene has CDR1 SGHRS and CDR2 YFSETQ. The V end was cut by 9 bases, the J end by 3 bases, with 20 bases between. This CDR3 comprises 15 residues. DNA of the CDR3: TGCGCCACCCACCCGGGGGGCGCAGGGACAGATACGCAGTATTTT. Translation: CATHPGGAGTDTQYF.

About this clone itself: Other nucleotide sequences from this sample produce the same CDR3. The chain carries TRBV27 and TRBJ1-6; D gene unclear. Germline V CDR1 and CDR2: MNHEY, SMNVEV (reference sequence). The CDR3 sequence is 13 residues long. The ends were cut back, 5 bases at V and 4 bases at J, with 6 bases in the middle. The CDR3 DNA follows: TGTGCCAGCAGTCCCGTTTATAATTCACCCCTCCACTTT. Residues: CASSPVYNSPLHF.

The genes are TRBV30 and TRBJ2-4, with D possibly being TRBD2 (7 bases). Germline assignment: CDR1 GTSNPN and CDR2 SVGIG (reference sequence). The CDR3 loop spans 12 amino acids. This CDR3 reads CAGGRGRNIQYF. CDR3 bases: TGTGCAGGGGGGAGGGGGAGAAACATTCAGTACTTC. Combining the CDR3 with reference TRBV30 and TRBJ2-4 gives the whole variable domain SQTIHQWPATLVQPVGSPLSLECTVEGTSNPNLYWYRQAAGRGLQLLFYSVGIGQISSEVPQNLSASRPQDRQFILSSKKLLLSDSGFYLCAGGRGRNIQYFGAGTRLSVL.